What follows describes a single T cell receptor beta chain. The antigen is not known. The CDR3 has 11 amino acids. Germline CDR1 reads ENHRY; CDR2 reads SYGVKD. V dropped 8 bases and J dropped 2 bases, with 7 bases sitting between them. The data are from a study of cytomegalovirus exposure and HLA in healthy donors. Overall study context: Of roughly 400 genotyped donors, roughly 81% grouped in the Caucasian-associated ancestry cluster.

PCR primers comprised 60 Vbeta and 13 Jbeta primers. Repertoires were generated with immunoSEQ multiplex PCR, while TCRdb's copy carries only in-frame clones and drops some. The table shows 150,000 to 200,000 clones, with 84% occurring only once. Study conclusions and caveats: Later, an analysis found that common viral pathogens appeared to be linked with several of the most significant clusters.

Source material: PBMCs. The TCR comes from a boy between 10 and 17 years old in good health and CMV-seronegative. The chain links TRBV10-3 to TRBJ2-7; D is uncertain. DNA of the CDR3: TGTGCCATCGCTTCTACCTACGAGCAGTACTTC. It codes for CAIASTYEQYF.